The next 2 T cell receptor beta chains were all read from a single sample in a study of T cell changes during pregnancy in multiple sclerosis. Profiling relied on immunoSEQ multiplex PCR, and the TCRdb table lists in-frame clones only, not all of them. The sample consists of over 55,000 clones, 85% to 95% of them appearing once. The input for sequencing was CD8+ T cells from peripheral blood mononuclear cells, taken in the third trimester of pregnancy. Receptor source: a female donor with multiple sclerosis, enrolled in a pregnancy study.

The V gene is TRBV14, the J gene TRBJ2-1, with D possibly matching TRBD2 (6 bases). V was pared by 4 bases and J by 2 bases, with 12 bases between. Germline V CDR1 and CDR2: SGHDN, FVKESK. This CDR3 is 15 amino acids long. CDR3 DNA sequence: TGTGCCAGCAGCCCCCGCGGGGCTACCTACAATGAGCAGTTCTTC. The encoded protein is CASSPRGATYNEQFF. The whole variable domain, remainder taken from reference TRBV14 and TRBJ2-1, is EAGVTQFPSHSVIEKGQTVTLRCDPISGHDNLYWYRRVMGKEIKFLLHFVKESKQDESGMPNNRFLAERTGGTYSTLKVQPAELEDSGVYFCASSPRGATYNEQFFGPGTRLTVL.

For the CDR3, the DNA is TGTGCCAGCAGTCCTGGAACCGGGACAGGGAGCTACGAGCAGTACTTC. Translating gives CASSPGTGTGSYEQYF. V usage is TRBV27 and J usage is TRBJ2-7; 9 bases are shared with TRBD1. CDR3 length equals 16 residues. V gave up 5 bases and J gave up 3 bases; unmatched junction bases: 11. The V gene's germline CDR1 is MNHEY and CDR2 SMNVEV (reference sequence).